What follows are 11 T cell receptor beta chains derived from one specimen sequenced in a study of T cell responses to AZD1222 COVID-19 vaccine. Repertoires were generated with immunoSEQ multiplex PCR, while TCRdb's copy carries only in-frame clones and drops some. The sample carries about 140,000 clones, approximately 86% recorded once. This material consisted of peripheral blood, taken on day 0 of AZD1222 vaccination. These receptors were taken from an adult in good health.

V gene TRBV19 combines with J gene TRBJ2-3; D is unclear. The CDR3 loop spans 12 amino acids. Germline V gives CDR1 LNHDA, CDR2 SQIVND (reference sequence). V lost 6 bases, J lost 4 bases, and 8 bases lay in between. The CDR3 nucleotides are TGTGCCAGTAGCGCATGGGCAGATACGCAGTATTTT. Protein sequence: CASSAWADTQYF.

This chain joins TRBV7-2 and TRBJ1-5; TRBD1 is a possible D gene (5 bases). CDR3 length equals 15 residues. The V and J ends lost 2 bases and 3 bases respectively, with 11 bases between them. CDR1 and CDR2 from the germline V gene are SGHTA and FQGNSA. This CDR3 reads CASSLRPGPNQPQHF. The CDR3 nucleotides are TGTGCCAGCAGCTTAAGACCGGGACCCAATCAGCCCCAGCATTTT.

The chain links TRBV27 to TRBJ2-1, with 8 bases fitting TRBD2. The junction had 2 bases not matched to a gene; V was cut back by 3 bases and J by 4 bases. The V gene's germline CDR1 is MNHEY and CDR2 SMNVEV (reference sequence). This CDR3 is 14 amino acids long. CDR3 sequence reads: CASSFSGAYNEQFF. The CDR3 region has the DNA TGTGCCAGCAGTTTTAGCGGGGCATACAATGAGCAGTTCTTC.

V is TRBV27 and J is TRBJ1-6; 7 bases line up with TRBD1. This CDR3 is 17 amino acids long. Germline CDR1 MNHEY, CDR2 SMNVEV (reference sequence). The J segment lost 3 bases and the V segment lost 5 bases, leaving 10 bases of the junction unmatched. In DNA, the CDR3 is TGTGCCAGCAGTCGGGACAGAAAGTCCCTCTATAATTCACCCCTCCACTTT. Amino acid sequence: CASSRDRKSLYNSPLHF.

This chain links TRBV5-1 with TRBJ1-6; 7 nucleotides agree with TRBD1. Germline V gene lookup returns CDR1 SGHRS and CDR2 YFSETQ. The CDR3 has 15 residues. Trimming cost V 0 bases and J 7 bases; bases outside gene matches: 4. CDR3 DNA sequence: TGCGCCAGCAGCTTGGGACAGGGTGAAAATTCACCCCTCCACTTT. This gives the protein CASSLGQGENSPLHF.

The V gene is TRBV7-2, the J gene TRBJ2-1; 10 nucleotides line up with TRBD2. Germline CDR1 SGHTA, CDR2 FQGNSA. The CDR3 runs 15 residues. Trimming at V came to 2 bases and at J to 8 bases, leaving 6 bases not matched to a gene. CDR3 nucleotide sequence: TGTGCCAGCAGCTTACTAGCGGGAGTAAGCGATGAGCAGTTCTTC. This translates into CASSLLAGVSDEQFF.

The genes are TRBV15 and TRBJ1-5; 12 positions match TRBD1. There are 17 residues in the CDR3. Germline V gene sequence: CDR1 LNHNV, CDR2 YYDKDF (reference sequence). J was trimmed by 6 bases and V by 1 base; bases with no gene match: 7. CDR3 DNA sequence: TGTGCCACCAGCAGAGGGGACGGGACAGGGGGCTCTCAGCCCCAGCATTTT. Amino acid sequence: CATSRGDGTGGSQPQHF.

This chain links TRBV27 with TRBJ1-1; perhaps TRBD1 as D (5 bases). CDR3 length: 15 amino acids. Germline V gives CDR1 MNHEY, CDR2 SMNVEV (reference sequence). V lost 5 bases and J lost 7, with 20 bases in between. The CDR3 region is CASSPTDRGQFEAFF. Here the CDR3 DNA reads TGTGCCAGCAGTCCAACAGACCGGGGCCAATTTGAAGCTTTCTTT.

J is TRBJ2-3 and V is TRBV30; 9 positions match TRBD2. The CDR3 spans 13 residues. After removal of 4 bases from V and 4 bases from J, the junction contained 3 bases not matched to a gene. Germline V gene lookup returns CDR1 GTSNPN and CDR2 SVGIG (reference sequence). CDR3 amino acids: CAWKIAGADTQYF. Here the CDR3 DNA reads TGTGCCTGGAAAATAGCGGGAGCAGATACGCAGTATTTT.

This rearrangement joins TRBV20-1 to TRBJ1-1; tentatively, D is TRBD1 (5 bases). Germline CDR1 is DFQATT and CDR2 is SNEGSKA (reference sequence). The V end lost 4 bases, the J end lost 3 bases, and 6 bases lay between the germline ends. CDR3 length equals 11 residues. The CDR3 is CSATGYTEAFF. Here the CDR3 DNA reads TGCAGTGCTACAGGGTACACTGAAGCTTTCTTT.

Points on this clone: The DNA is omitted, as the CDR3 cannot be located on it reliably, and the CDR3 follows TCRdb's listing. The chain recombines TRBV5-4 with TRBJ2-5; the table's D call, TRBD1, has no DNA check behind it. Inclusive of both ends, the CDR3 amounts to 16 amino acids. From germline, CDR1 is SGHNT and CDR2 YYREEE (reference sequence). The CDR3 loop reads CASSFGPGGDQETQYF.